Listed below are T cell receptor beta chains from one sample, sequenced in a study of identical twins. One entry per CDR3 protein, called by TCRdb with MiXCR from the 5' RACE reads. The sample consists of around 490,000 distinct CDR3 sequences, under 25% of them appearing once. These same records also appear under a second study, on yellow fever vaccine responses in identical twins.

Sequencing was carried out using CD4+ T cells sorted from blood. These receptors came from a young woman in good health. The CDR3 runs from the conserved cysteine through the conserved F or W. A D gene is named only where the DNA matches it firmly. Rows may omit the clone size; those that give it use once, few, many or a size class.

d_gene: TRBD2
j_gene: TRBJ2-1
v_gene: TRBV2
abundance: .
CDR3nt: TGTGCCAGCGATGGACTAGCGGGAGGTCCGATGTACAATGAGCAGTTCTTC
CDR3aa: CASDGLAGGPMYNEQFF

d_gene: TRBD2
j_gene: TRBJ2-5
v_gene: TRBV5-1
abundance: few
CDR3nt: TGCGCCAGCAGCCCCGGACTAGCGGAACAAGAGACCCAGTACTTC
CDR3aa: CASSPGLAEQETQYF

d_gene: .
j_gene: TRBJ2-1
v_gene: TRBV5-1
abundance: few
CDR3nt: TGCGCCAGCAGGTCCCTACTAGCAGGAGGCAATGAGCAGTTCTTC
CDR3aa: CASRSLLAGGNEQFF

d_gene: .
j_gene: TRBJ1-6
v_gene: TRBV7-6
abundance: few
CDR3nt: TGTGCCAGCAGCTTAAACAGCGGGAATTCACCCCTCCACTTT
CDR3aa: CASSLNSGNSPLHF

d_gene: .
j_gene: TRBJ2-2
v_gene: TRBV10-3
abundance: .
CDR3nt: TGTGCCATCAGTGAACGGGACACCTACACCGGGGAGCTGTTTTTT
CDR3aa: CAISERDTYTGELFF

d_gene: .
j_gene: TRBJ2-5
v_gene: TRBV6-5
abundance: .
CDR3nt: TGTGCCAGCAGTTACTTGGGTATGGTGACGGGAGAGACCCAGTACTTC
CDR3aa: CASSYLGMVTGETQYF

d_gene: .
j_gene: TRBJ2-5
v_gene: TRBV2
abundance: .
CDR3nt: TGTGCCAGCAGTGAAGCGCGGGGAGATGAGACCCAGTACTTC
CDR3aa: CASSEARGDETQYF

d_gene: .
j_gene: TRBJ2-7
v_gene: TRBV12-3/TRBV12-4
abundance: many
CDR3nt: TGTGCCAGCAGGATCAGGGAAAGCACCTACGAGCAGTACTTC
CDR3aa: CASRIRESTYEQYF

d_gene: .
j_gene: TRBJ1-2
v_gene: TRBV12-3/TRBV12-4
abundance: .
CDR3nt: TGTGCCAGCAGTTTTGGGGGCCAGGGCTACACCTTC
CDR3aa: CASSFGGQGYTF

d_gene: .
j_gene: TRBJ1-2
v_gene: TRBV18
abundance: few
CDR3nt: TGTGCCAGCTCACCACGGGACGGTTATGGCTACACCTTC
CDR3aa: CASSPRDGYGYTF

d_gene: .
j_gene: TRBJ2-5
v_gene: TRBV5-1
abundance: .
CDR3nt: TGCGCCAGCAGCTTGCACGGAGAGACCCAGTACTTC
CDR3aa: CASSLHGETQYF

d_gene: .
j_gene: TRBJ1-3
v_gene: TRBV5-5
abundance: .
CDR3nt: TGTGCCAGCAGCTTGCAGTCAGGACCTGGAAACACCATATATTTT
CDR3aa: CASSLQSGPGNTIYF

d_gene: .
j_gene: TRBJ2-1
v_gene: TRBV6-1
abundance: few
CDR3nt: TGTGCCAGCACGAGGACGGATTTTTCCTACAATGAGCAGTTCTTC
CDR3aa: CASTRTDFSYNEQFF

d_gene: .
j_gene: TRBJ2-3
v_gene: TRBV20-1
abundance: few
CDR3nt: TGCAGTGCACGGGCTGGTGACCTACTGAAAGATACGCAGTATTTT
CDR3aa: CSARAGDLLKDTQYF

d_gene: TRBD2
j_gene: TRBJ2-5
v_gene: TRBV7-7
abundance: .
CDR3nt: TGTGCCAGCAGCTTAGGACCTAGCGGGGGGCAAGAGACCCAGTACTTC
CDR3aa: CASSLGPSGGQETQYF

d_gene: .
j_gene: TRBJ2-3
v_gene: TRBV5-1
abundance: .
CDR3nt: TGCGCCAGCAGCTCGGAGGAAAAATACACAGATACGCAGTATTTT
CDR3aa: CASSSEEKYTDTQYF

d_gene: .
j_gene: TRBJ2-5
v_gene: TRBV28
abundance: .
CDR3nt: TGTGCCAGCAGTACCCTAGGAGCGGGCACCCAAGAGACCCAGTACTTC
CDR3aa: CASSTLGAGTQETQYF

d_gene: .
j_gene: TRBJ1-3
v_gene: TRBV10-1
abundance: few
CDR3nt: TGCGCCAGCAGTGGACAAAGCTCTGGAAACACCATATATTTT
CDR3aa: CASSGQSSGNTIYF

d_gene: .
j_gene: TRBJ2-2
v_gene: TRBV28
abundance: few
CDR3nt: TGTGCCAGCAGAATTAGCGGACCATCGAACACCGGGGAGCTGTTTTTT
CDR3aa: CASRISGPSNTGELFF

d_gene: .
j_gene: TRBJ2-3
v_gene: TRBV20-1
abundance: few
CDR3nt: TGCAGTGCTCGGACCTGGCGAACAGATACGCAGTATTTT
CDR3aa: CSARTWRTDTQYF

d_gene: TRBD1
j_gene: TRBJ2-3
v_gene: TRBV10-3
abundance: many
CDR3nt: TGTGCCATCTCCGGGACAGGGGGCTTAGATACGCAGTATTTT
CDR3aa: CAISGTGGLDTQYF

d_gene: .
j_gene: TRBJ1-1
v_gene: TRBV29-1
abundance: .
CDR3nt: TGCAGCGTCGAGGGGACGGGCGGGACTGAAGCTTTCTTT
CDR3aa: CSVEGTGGTEAFF

d_gene: .
j_gene: TRBJ2-1
v_gene: TRBV12-3/TRBV12-4
abundance: .
CDR3nt: TGTGCCAGCAGTTTACGGGGACGGTGGTTCTTC
CDR3aa: CASSLRGRWFF

d_gene: .
j_gene: TRBJ2-2
v_gene: TRBV19
abundance: .
CDR3nt: TGTGCCAGTAGTATACAGGGGAACACCGGGGAGCTGTTTTTT
CDR3aa: CASSIQGNTGELFF

d_gene: .
j_gene: TRBJ2-2
v_gene: TRBV11-2
abundance: few
CDR3nt: TGTGCCAGCAGCCGAACCACCGGGGAGCTGTTTTTT
CDR3aa: CASSRTTGELFF

d_gene: .
j_gene: TRBJ2-1
v_gene: TRBV29-1
abundance: .
CDR3nt: TGCAGCGTTGAAGTTTTTCAGTACAATGAGCAGTTCTTC
CDR3aa: CSVEVFQYNEQFF

d_gene: TRBD1
j_gene: TRBJ1-6
v_gene: TRBV3-1
abundance: few
CDR3nt: TGTGCCAGCAGCCAAGGACAGGGGGTTTCGGCCCTCCACTTT
CDR3aa: CASSQGQGVSALHF

d_gene: .
j_gene: TRBJ2-3
v_gene: TRBV5-1
abundance: .
CDR3nt: TGCGCCAGCAGCTCAACCGGACAGACGACAGATACGCAGTATTTT
CDR3aa: CASSSTGQTTDTQYF

d_gene: TRBD2
j_gene: TRBJ2-2
v_gene: TRBV15
abundance: .
CDR3nt: TGTGCCACCAGCAGAGCGGGGGGGCATTTTAACACCGGGGAGCTGTTTTTT
CDR3aa: CATSRAGGHFNTGELFF

d_gene: .
j_gene: TRBJ2-7
v_gene: TRBV7-9
abundance: .
CDR3nt: TGTGCCAGCAGCTTTGGCCCCGGTCGCGACTACGAGCAGTACTTC
CDR3aa: CASSFGPGRDYEQYF

d_gene: TRBD2
j_gene: TRBJ2-3
v_gene: TRBV29-1
abundance: many
CDR3nt: TGCAGCGTTGATCTAGCGGGACCCACAGATACGCAGTATTTT
CDR3aa: CSVDLAGPTDTQYF

d_gene: .
j_gene: TRBJ2-2
v_gene: TRBV6-1
abundance: .
CDR3nt: TGTGCCAGCAGACCCGGACTTCTAGCGACCGGGGAGCTGTTTTTT
CDR3aa: CASRPGLLATGELFF

d_gene: .
j_gene: TRBJ2-5
v_gene: TRBV12-3/TRBV12-4
abundance: few
CDR3nt: TGTGCCAGCAGTCCGTCCCGGGACTCTGGGACCCAGTACTTC
CDR3aa: CASSPSRDSGTQYF

d_gene: .
j_gene: TRBJ2-5
v_gene: TRBV6-1
abundance: .
CDR3nt: TGTGCCAGCAGACCCGACAGATTGTACCAAGAGACCCAGTACTTC
CDR3aa: CASRPDRLYQETQYF

d_gene: TRBD2
j_gene: TRBJ2-1
v_gene: TRBV5-1
abundance: .
CDR3nt: TGCGCCAGCAGCTTCGAAAGACTAGCGGGAGGCGGGAATGAGCAGTTCTTC
CDR3aa: CASSFERLAGGGNEQFF

d_gene: .
j_gene: TRBJ2-7
v_gene: TRBV18
abundance: .
CDR3nt: TGTGCCAGCTCACCACCGACAAGGACAGAGCAGTACTTC
CDR3aa: CASSPPTRTEQYF

d_gene: TRBD2
j_gene: TRBJ2-7
v_gene: TRBV11-2
abundance: many
CDR3nt: TGTGCCAGCAGCACCCGACTAGCGGGAGGTCACGAGCAGTACTTC
CDR3aa: CASSTRLAGGHEQYF

d_gene: .
j_gene: TRBJ2-1
v_gene: TRBV29-1
abundance: .
CDR3nt: TGCAGCGTGGGCGGAGGAGGGCGTGAGCAGTTCTTC
CDR3aa: CSVGGGGREQFF

d_gene: TRBD2
j_gene: TRBJ2-2
v_gene: TRBV4-1
abundance: .
CDR3nt: TGCGCCAGCAGACTCTCTAGCGGGTACACCGGGGAGCTGTTTTTT
CDR3aa: CASRLSSGYTGELFF

d_gene: .
j_gene: TRBJ2-1
v_gene: TRBV5-1
abundance: .
CDR3nt: TGCGCCAGCAGCTCCACCGGCCCCGAGCAGTTCTTC
CDR3aa: CASSSTGPEQFF

d_gene: TRBD1
j_gene: TRBJ2-2
v_gene: TRBV28
abundance: few
CDR3nt: TGTGCCAGCAGGACGGCAGGGGGCTCCACCGGGGAGCTGTTTTTT
CDR3aa: CASRTAGGSTGELFF

d_gene: .
j_gene: TRBJ2-5
v_gene: TRBV5-1
abundance: .
CDR3nt: TGCGCCAGCGGTCTTGGTCAGGGGAAGGAGACCCAGTACTTC
CDR3aa: CASGLGQGKETQYF

d_gene: .
j_gene: TRBJ2-7
v_gene: TRBV18
abundance: few
CDR3nt: TGTGCCAGCTCACCCTTTCTTCAGGGGAGCTCCTACGAGCAGTACTTC
CDR3aa: CASSPFLQGSSYEQYF

d_gene: .
j_gene: TRBJ2-3
v_gene: TRBV18
abundance: .
CDR3nt: TGTGCCAGCTCATCGGGACGGTTCACAGATACGCAGTATTTT
CDR3aa: CASSSGRFTDTQYF

d_gene: .
j_gene: TRBJ2-5
v_gene: TRBV4-1
abundance: .
CDR3nt: TGCGCCAGCAGCCAAGTACAGCAAGAGACCCAGTACTTC
CDR3aa: CASSQVQQETQYF

d_gene: .
j_gene: TRBJ2-3
v_gene: TRBV28
abundance: .
CDR3nt: TGTGCCAGCAGCCGGATAGCAGATACGCAGTATTTT
CDR3aa: CASSRIADTQYF

d_gene: .
j_gene: TRBJ2-3
v_gene: TRBV12-3/TRBV12-4
abundance: many
CDR3nt: TGTGCCAGCGGAAGGGATACGCAGTATTTT
CDR3aa: CASGRDTQYF

d_gene: TRBD1
j_gene: TRBJ2-3
v_gene: TRBV7-6
abundance: .
CDR3nt: TGTGCCAGCAGCTTGCAGGGGGCGCAGTGGAATACGCAGTATTTT
CDR3aa: CASSLQGAQWNTQYF

d_gene: .
j_gene: TRBJ2-3
v_gene: TRBV20-1
abundance: few
CDR3nt: TGCAGTGCTAGAGGTGGCGGTTTCACAGATACGCAGTATTTT
CDR3aa: CSARGGGFTDTQYF

d_gene: .
j_gene: TRBJ1-5
v_gene: TRBV12-3/TRBV12-4
abundance: .
CDR3nt: TGTGCCAGCAGTTTTTTAAGTTCGGGGAGCGGGCAGCCCCAGCATTTT
CDR3aa: CASSFLSSGSGQPQHF

d_gene: TRBD2
j_gene: TRBJ2-1
v_gene: TRBV7-2
abundance: .
CDR3nt: TGTGCCAGCAGCCGAGCGGCGGGGGGATCCTACAATGAGCAGTTCTTC
CDR3aa: CASSRAAGGSYNEQFF

d_gene: TRBD1
j_gene: TRBJ1-1
v_gene: TRBV27
abundance: .
CDR3nt: TGTGCCAGCAGGGTAGGGGGCCTCACTGAAGCTTTCTTT
CDR3aa: CASRVGGLTEAFF

d_gene: TRBD2
j_gene: TRBJ2-1
v_gene: TRBV5-5
abundance: .
CDR3nt: TGTGCCAGCAGCCTTTATAGCGGGAGGGGTGATGAGCAGTTCTTC
CDR3aa: CASSLYSGRGDEQFF

d_gene: .
j_gene: TRBJ2-1
v_gene: TRBV4-1
abundance: few
CDR3nt: TGCGCCAGCAGCCAAGATAGAACGGGAGTCTCCTACAATGAGCAGTTCTTC
CDR3aa: CASSQDRTGVSYNEQFF

d_gene: TRBD2
j_gene: TRBJ2-1
v_gene: TRBV12-3/TRBV12-4
abundance: few
CDR3nt: TGTGCCAGCAGTTTATGGGGTAGCGGGGGTGGGAATGAGCAGTTCTTC
CDR3aa: CASSLWGSGGGNEQFF

d_gene: .
j_gene: TRBJ1-1
v_gene: TRBV5-1
abundance: few
CDR3nt: TGCGCCAGCAGCTTGTCCCAAGGGACTGAAGCTTTCTTT
CDR3aa: CASSLSQGTEAFF

d_gene: .
j_gene: TRBJ2-1
v_gene: TRBV29-1
abundance: many
CDR3nt: TGCAGCGTTGAGGGCGCAGCCTACAATGAGCAGTTCTTC
CDR3aa: CSVEGAAYNEQFF

d_gene: TRBD1
j_gene: TRBJ2-3
v_gene: TRBV24-1
abundance: .
CDR3nt: TGTGCCACCAGGGAGACAGGGGGCACAGATACGCAGTATTTT
CDR3aa: CATRETGGTDTQYF

d_gene: .
j_gene: TRBJ2-1
v_gene: TRBV20-1
abundance: few
CDR3nt: TGCAGTGCTAGGAGACCGGACGGTGGGAATGAGCAGTTCTTC
CDR3aa: CSARRPDGGNEQFF